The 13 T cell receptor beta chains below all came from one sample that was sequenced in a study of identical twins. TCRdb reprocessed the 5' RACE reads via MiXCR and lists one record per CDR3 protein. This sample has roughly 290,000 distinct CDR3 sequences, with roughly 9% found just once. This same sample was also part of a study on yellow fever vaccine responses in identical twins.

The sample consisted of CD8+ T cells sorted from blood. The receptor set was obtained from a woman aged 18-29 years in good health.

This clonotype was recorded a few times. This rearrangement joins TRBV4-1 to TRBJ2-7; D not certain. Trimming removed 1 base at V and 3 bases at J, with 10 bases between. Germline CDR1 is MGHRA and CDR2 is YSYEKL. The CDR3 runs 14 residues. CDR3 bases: TGCGCCAGCAGCCAAGGTCCGGAGATCTACGAGCAGTACTTC. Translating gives CASSQGPEIYEQYF.

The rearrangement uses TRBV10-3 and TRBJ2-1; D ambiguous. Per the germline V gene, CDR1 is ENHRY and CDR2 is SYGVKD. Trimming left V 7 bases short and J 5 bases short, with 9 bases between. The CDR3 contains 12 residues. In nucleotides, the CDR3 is TGTGCCATCAATGGGCAGGACAATGAGCAGTTCTTC. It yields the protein CAINGQDNEQFF.

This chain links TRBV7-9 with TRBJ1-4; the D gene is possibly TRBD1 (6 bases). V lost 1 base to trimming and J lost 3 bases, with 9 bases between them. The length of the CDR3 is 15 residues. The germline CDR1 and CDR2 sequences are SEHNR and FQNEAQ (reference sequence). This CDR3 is CASSLDRDSNEKLFF. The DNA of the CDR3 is TGTGCCAGCAGCTTAGACAGGGACTCTAATGAAAAACTGTTTTTT.

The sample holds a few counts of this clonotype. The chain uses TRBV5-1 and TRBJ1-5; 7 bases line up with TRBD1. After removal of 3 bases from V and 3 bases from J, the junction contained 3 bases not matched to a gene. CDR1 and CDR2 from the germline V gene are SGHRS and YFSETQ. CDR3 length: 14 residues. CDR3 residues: CASSWDRPNQPQHF. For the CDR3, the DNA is TGCGCCAGCAGCTGGGACAGACCCAATCAGCCCCAGCATTTT.

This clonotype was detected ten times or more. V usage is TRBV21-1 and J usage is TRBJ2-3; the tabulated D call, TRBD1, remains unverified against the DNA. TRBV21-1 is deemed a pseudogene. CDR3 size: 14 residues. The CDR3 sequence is CASSRVLSKGTQYF. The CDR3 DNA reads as TGTGCCAGCAGCAGAGTTCTCTCTAAGGGGACGCAGTATTTT.

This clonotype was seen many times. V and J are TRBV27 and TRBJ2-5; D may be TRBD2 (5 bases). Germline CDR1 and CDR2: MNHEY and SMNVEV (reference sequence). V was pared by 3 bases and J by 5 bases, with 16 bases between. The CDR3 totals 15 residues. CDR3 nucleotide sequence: TGTGCCAGCAGTTTTAGGCTAGCACTAACGGAGACCCAGTACTTC. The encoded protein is CASSFRLALTETQYF.

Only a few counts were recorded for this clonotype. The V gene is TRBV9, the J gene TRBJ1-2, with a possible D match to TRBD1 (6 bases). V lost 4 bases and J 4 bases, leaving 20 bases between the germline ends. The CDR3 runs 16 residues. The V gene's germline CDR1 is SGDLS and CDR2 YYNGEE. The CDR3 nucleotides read TGTGCCAGCAGCCTAGAGGGGGGAACGGAAGGCTATGGCTACACCTTC. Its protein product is CASSLEGGTEGYGYTF.

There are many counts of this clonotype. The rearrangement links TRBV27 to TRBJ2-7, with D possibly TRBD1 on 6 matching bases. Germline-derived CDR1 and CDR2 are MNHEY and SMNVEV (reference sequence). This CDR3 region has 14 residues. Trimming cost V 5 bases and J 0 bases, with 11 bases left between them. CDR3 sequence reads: CASSTGLISYEQYF. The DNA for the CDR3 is TGTGCCAGCAGTACAGGGCTTATCTCCTACGAGCAGTACTTC.

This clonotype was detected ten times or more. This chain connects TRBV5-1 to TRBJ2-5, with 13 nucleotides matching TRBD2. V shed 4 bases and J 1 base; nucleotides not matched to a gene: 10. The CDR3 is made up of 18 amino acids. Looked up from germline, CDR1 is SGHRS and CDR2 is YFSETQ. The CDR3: CASSIGLAGELSQETQYF. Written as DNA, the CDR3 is TGCGCCAGCAGCATTGGACTAGCGGGGGAACTAAGCCAAGAGACCCAGTACTTC.

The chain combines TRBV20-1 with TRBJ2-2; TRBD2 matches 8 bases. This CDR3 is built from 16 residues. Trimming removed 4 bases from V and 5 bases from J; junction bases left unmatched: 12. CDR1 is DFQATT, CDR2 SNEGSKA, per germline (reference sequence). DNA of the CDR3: TGCAGTGCTAAAAACGAGCTAGCGGGTCATACCGGGGAGCTGTTTTTT. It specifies CSAKNELAGHTGELFF.

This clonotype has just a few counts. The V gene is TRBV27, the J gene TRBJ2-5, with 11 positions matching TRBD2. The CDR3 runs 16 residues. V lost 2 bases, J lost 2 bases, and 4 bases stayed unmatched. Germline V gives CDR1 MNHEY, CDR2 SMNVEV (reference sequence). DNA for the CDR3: TGTGCCAGCAGTTTACTAGCGGGGGGCAATCAAGAGACCCAGTACTTC. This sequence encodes CASSLLAGGNQETQYF.

DNA of the CDR3: TGTGCCAGCAGTCCATCCGGGACATCCTACGAGCAGTACTTC. Protein product: CASSPSGTSYEQYF. V is TRBV4-2 and J is TRBJ2-7; maybe TRBD1 (6 bases). This CDR3 region has 14 residues. V lost 6 bases and J 1 base, leaving 13 bases between the germline ends. Germline V gene data show CDR1 as LGHNA and CDR2 as YNFKEQ.

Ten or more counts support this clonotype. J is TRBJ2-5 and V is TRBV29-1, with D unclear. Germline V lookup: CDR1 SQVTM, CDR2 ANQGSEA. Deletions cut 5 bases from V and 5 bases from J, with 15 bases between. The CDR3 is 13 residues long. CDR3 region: CSVQYSGFETQYF. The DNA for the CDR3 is TGCAGCGTTCAGTACTCGGGCTTTGAGACCCAGTACTTC.